This passage covers 18 T cell receptor beta chains from one sample sequenced in a study of cytomegalovirus exposure and HLA in healthy donors. With 60 Vbeta and 13 Jbeta primers, the PCR was carried out. Produced via immunoSEQ multiplex PCR; TCRdb's table is partial and in-frame only. The table shows over 150,000 clones, with less than 80% occurring only once. Sequencing was done on a sample of PBMCs. These receptors all come from a young man in good health and CMV-seronegative.

The rearrangement links TRBV7-9 to TRBJ2-7; 8 nucleotides agree with TRBD1. V lost 5 bases, J lost 2 bases, and 8 bases stayed unmatched. The V gene's germline CDR1 is SEHNR and CDR2 FQNEAQ (reference sequence). This CDR3 comprises 15 residues. CDR3 bases: TGTGCCAGCAGCCTCGACAGGGGTTACCCCTACGAGCAGTACTTC. Encoded protein: CASSLDRGYPYEQYF.

The rearrangement joins TRBV5-1 to TRBJ2-5; D might be TRBD1 (6 bases). The V end was cut by 4 bases, the J end by 5 bases, with 15 bases between. Per the germline V gene, CDR1 is SGHRS and CDR2 is YFSETQ. The CDR3 has 14 amino acids. The CDR3 is CASSQGTSFETQYF. The CDR3 nucleotides read TGCGCCAGCAGCCAAGGGACATCGTTCGAGACCCAGTACTTC.

This clone came up a few times. The J gene is TRBJ1-2, the V gene TRBV9, with a possible D match to TRBD1 (6 bases). Germline V gene data show CDR1 as SGDLS and CDR2 as YYNGEE. Trimming removed 0 bases from V and 14 bases from J, with 20 bases in between. This CDR3 spans 14 amino acids. CDR3: CASSVGGQATLYTF. In DNA form, the CDR3 reads TGTGCCAGCAGCGTAGGGGGGCAGGCGACCTTGTATACCTTC.

The gene calls are TRBV6-5 and TRBJ2-7, with 9 bases that match TRBD1. The V segment lost 8 bases and the J segment 6 bases; nucleotides outside the gene matches: 11. Germline V gene data show CDR1 as MNHEY and CDR2 as SVGAGI. CDR3 length: 14 amino acids. The CDR3 loop is CASGLGQGNREQYF. In nucleotides, the CDR3 is TGTGCCAGCGGACTAGGACAGGGGAATCGCGAGCAGTACTTC.

This clone was picked up one time. V gene TRBV6-5 combines with J gene TRBJ1-1, with a weak D call TRBD1 (5 bases). CDR1 and CDR2 from the germline V gene are MNHEY and SVGAGI. Between the trimmed V and J ends, which lost 2 bases and 1 base, there was a span of 8 bases. The CDR3 sequence is 14 residues long. CDR3 loop: CASSYVGGNTEAFF. DNA of the CDR3: TGTGCCAGCAGTTACGTCGGGGGGAACACTGAAGCTTTCTTT.

The genes are TRBV4-2 and TRBJ2-7, with 8 bases matching TRBD2. The CDR3 loop spans 15 amino acids. From germline, CDR1 is LGHNA and CDR2 YNFKEQ. The V and J ends lost 4 bases and 2 bases, in that order; junction bases with no gene match: 7. CDR3 coding DNA: TGTGCCAGCAGCCCCTTGATCGGGGGGGCCTACGAGCAGTACTTC. Amino acids: CASSPLIGGAYEQYF.

The genes are TRBV5-1 and TRBJ1-2; 10 bases align to TRBD1. There are 16 residues in the CDR3. Germline V gene data show CDR1 as SGHRS and CDR2 as YFSETQ. The V gene end was trimmed by 4 bases and the J gene end by 3 bases; junction bases not matched to a gene: 9. DNA for the CDR3: TGCGCCAGCAGCCAAATCGGGACAGGGGATCACTATGGCTACACCTTC. It translates to CASSQIGTGDHYGYTF.

The V call is TRBV18, the J call TRBJ2-1, with TRBD1 identical over 9 bases. CDR3 length: 19 amino acids. Germline CDR1 KGHSH, CDR2 LQKENI. With 2 bases clipped from V and 4 bases from J, the junction kept 15 bases outside the gene matches. The CDR3 DNA sequence: TGTGCCAGCTCACCATGGTTTGGTCGCCCCGGACAGGGGTACAATGAGCAGTTCTTC. It codes for CASSPWFGRPGQGYNEQFF. Variable domain in full (rest from reference TRBV18 and TRBJ2-1): NAGVMQNPRHLVRRRGQEARLRCSPMKGHSHVYWYRQLPEEGLKFMVYLQKENIIDESGMPKERFSAEFPKEGPSILRIQQVVRGDSAAYFCASSPWFGRPGQGYNEQFFGPGTRLTVL.

Regarding this clone: Other DNA sequences in this sample translate to the same CDR3. DNA for the CDR3: TGCGCCAGCAGCTTGGGACAGGGCAATGAAAAACTGTTTTTT. It yields the protein CASSLGQGNEKLFF. The chain couples TRBV5-1 to TRBJ1-4; TRBD1 matches 7 bases. The CDR3 loop spans 14 amino acids. Germline loops: CDR1 SGHRS, CDR2 YFSETQ. The junction had 1 base not matched to a gene; V was cut back by 0 bases and J by 5 bases.

The rearrangement links TRBV19 to TRBJ1-5; TRBD1 matches 9 bases. Germline CDR1 is LNHDA and CDR2 is SQIVND (reference sequence). CDR3 length: 17 residues. V shed 1 base, J shed 7 bases, and the junction held 11 bases outside the gene matches. The CDR3 region is CASSIVGTGSIGQPQHF. The CDR3 nucleotides are TGTGCCAGTAGTATAGTAGGGACAGGGTCTATAGGACAGCCCCAGCATTTT.

The J gene is TRBJ2-4, the V gene TRBV6-1; D gene unclear. This CDR3 spans 12 amino acids. The germline CDR1 and CDR2 sequences are MNHNS and SASEGT. Deletions cut 8 bases from V and 9 bases from J, with 14 bases between. CDR3 residues: CASGTILGIQYF. The CDR3 nucleotides are TGTGCCAGCGGAACTATTCTCGGCATTCAGTACTTC.

The chain is built from TRBV19 and TRBJ1-5; 9 positions agree with TRBD1. Germline assignment: CDR1 LNHDA and CDR2 SQIVND (reference sequence). The CDR3 length is 15 residues. V shed 5 bases and J 6 bases; nucleotides not matched to a gene: 8. In DNA form, the CDR3 reads TGTGCCAGTAGTCCGGGGACAGGGTTAGGTCAGCCCCAGCATTTT. It translates to CASSPGTGLGQPQHF.

The chain uses TRBV4-3 and TRBJ1-5; perhaps TRBD1 as D (6 bases). The germline V and J ends were trimmed by 3 bases and 3 bases, with 15 bases remaining between them. Germline V gene lookup returns CDR1 LGHNA and CDR2 YSLEER. CDR3 length equals 16 residues. The CDR3 nucleotides are TGCGCCAGCAGCCACTCCCTTTCAGGGGTCAATCAGCCCCAGCATTTT. Amino acids: CASSHSLSGVNQPQHF.

This chain joins TRBV2 and TRBJ2-5; perhaps TRBD1 as D (6 bases). This CDR3 contains 15 residues. Trimming took 6 bases from V and 2 from J, leaving 16 bases between them. Per the germline V gene, CDR1 is SNHLY and CDR2 is FYNNEI. Written as DNA, the CDR3 is TGTGCCAGCAGCGTTACAGGGCCCCAACAAGAGACCCAGTACTTC. Its protein is CASSVTGPQQETQYF.

V usage is TRBV19 and J usage is TRBJ2-1; 7 nucleotides match TRBD1. This CDR3 comprises 14 residues. Per germline, CDR1 LNHDA and CDR2 SQIVND (reference sequence). V was pared by 7 bases and J by 9 bases, with 12 bases of the junction left unmatched. CDR3 coding DNA: TGTGCCAGTACCTCAGGACAGGTGTGGGGTGAGCAGTTCTTC. Its translation is CASTSGQVWGEQFF.

This sequence joins TRBV7-2 and TRBJ1-2; the D gene is possibly TRBD1 (6 bases). Looked up from germline, CDR1 is SGHTA and CDR2 is FQGNSA. V lost 2 bases and J lost 3, with 13 bases in between. The CDR3 sequence is 15 residues long. The CDR3 region has the DNA TGTGCCAGCAGCTTATACTGGGGGCAAGACTATGGCTACACCTTC. Residues: CASSLYWGQDYGYTF.

The CDR3 DNA sequence: TGCGCCAGCAGCCCGGGACTAGCGGGACATAACTCCTACAATGAGCAGTTCTTC. Its protein product is CASSPGLAGHNSYNEQFF. This chain connects TRBV5-1 to TRBJ2-1; 13 bases agree with TRBD2. With 4 bases clipped from V and 0 bases from J, the junction kept 7 bases outside the gene matches. The CDR3 runs 18 residues. CDR1 and CDR2 (germline): SGHRS, YFSETQ. Drawing the rest from reference TRBV5-1 and TRBJ2-1, the complete variable domain is KAGVTQTPRYLIKTRGQQVTLSCSPISGHRSVSWYQQTPGQGLQFLFEYFSETQRNKGNFPGRFSGRQFSNSRSEMNVSTLELGDSALYLCASSPGLAGHNSYNEQFFGPGTRLTVL.

This clone was seen just once. The chain has TRBV7-2 and TRBJ1-5; TRBD1 aligns across 10 bases. V was pared by 6 bases and J by 4 bases, with 9 bases of the junction left unmatched. CDR1 is SGHTA, CDR2 FQGNSA, per germline. The CDR3 consists of 16 residues. CDR3 region: CASSREGQGINQPQHF. Here the CDR3 DNA reads TGTGCCAGCAGTCGAGAGGGACAGGGGATTAATCAGCCCCAGCATTTT.